This T cell receptor beta chain came from a study of blood T cell repertoires in COVID-19. Study-level background: Material from acute and convalescent COVID-19 was sourced from the United States, Italy and Spain. PBMCs, B-cell-depleted T cells, or T cells were the source of the cDNA or gDNA that made up the material.

The CDR3 loop spans 14 amino acids. CDR1 is LNHDA, CDR2 SQIVND, per germline (reference sequence). Trimming pared 6 bases from V and 0 bases from J, leaving 8 bases between. Authors' analysis steps: Estimation of nucleated cell counts was performed using reference gene primer amplification. Sequencing used immunoSEQ multiplex PCR; TCRdb keeps in-frame clones, though not all of them. Clonal size and the V and J genes are those of that table, whereas D and trimming came from the DNA. This sample has a few hundred thousand clones, with about nine tenths found just once. Participant ages covered roughly 18 to 89 years across around 25 US areas.

The chain has TRBV19 and TRBJ2-2, with D tentatively TRBD1 (6 bases). Sequenced sample: PBMCs or T cells enriched from blood (not recorded which). The origin of this receptor is a woman aged 40 to 50 with acute COVID-19. The CDR3 loop is CASSGQPNTGELFF. CDR3 nucleotide sequence: TGTGCCAGTAGCGGACAGCCGAACACCGGGGAGCTGTTTTTT.